This TCR beta chain was identified in a study of T cell responses to AZD1222 COVID-19 vaccine. To note about this clone: Its matching antigen is unknown.

Germline CDR1 reads LGHDT; CDR2 reads YNNKEL (reference sequence). Trimming took 4 bases from V and 5 from J, leaving 11 bases between them. The CDR3 runs 14 residues. Broader study findings: Receipt of two AZD1222 doses was followed by a rise in Spike-specific TCR breadth and depth.

The assay was immunoSEQ multiplex PCR, and TCRdb's table has in-frame clones only and misses some. The sample yields 250,000 to 300,000 clones, about 94% seen once. This specimen consisted of peripheral blood, obtained 28 days after the second AZD1222 dose. The clonotype originates from an adult who received the AZD1222 COVID-19 vaccine. The V gene is TRBV3-1 (or the pseudogene TRBV3-2), the J gene TRBJ2-2, with D unclear. The CDR3 sequence: CASSPRSWTGELFF. As DNA, the CDR3 is TGTGCCAGCAGCCCGCGAAGCTGGACCGGGGAGCTGTTTTTT.